Below, 24 T cell receptor beta chains from the same sample are listed, as sequenced in a study of Tregs in tolerant kidney transplant recipients. Assay: immunoSEQ multiplex PCR; the TCRdb copy retains only in-frame clones and omits some. This sample has approximately 260,000 clones; about 86% occur once, and the top ten carry less than 0.75%. Sequencing was performed on CD4+ T cells from blood. All receptors come from a human donor in good health.

DNA for the CDR3: TGTGCCAGCAGCGTCCGGGACAGGGGCACAGATACGCAGTATTTT. Translated: CASSVRDRGTDTQYF. The chain recombines TRBV5-4 with TRBJ2-3; 9 nucleotides align to TRBD1. J lost 1 base, V lost 4 bases, and 4 bases had no gene match. Per the germline V gene, CDR1 is SGHNT and CDR2 is YYREEE (reference sequence). The CDR3 is made up of 15 amino acids.

The chain employs TRBV5-1 and TRBJ1-6; possible D gene TRBD1, 5 bases. The CDR3 has 16 amino acids. CDR1 is SGHRS and CDR2 is YFSETQ in the germline V gene. V was clipped by 1 base and J by 3 bases, with 11 bases between them. The CDR3 reads CASSLPGGSYNSPLHF. The CDR3 DNA is TGCGCCAGCAGCTTGCCGGGGGGTAGCTATAATTCACCCCTCCACTTT.

In this sample, this clone turned up once. This rearrangement joins TRBV30 to TRBJ1-1, with a weak D call TRBD1 (5 bases). The CDR3 runs 13 residues. Germline V lookup: CDR1 GTSNPN, CDR2 SVGIG (reference sequence). Trimming removed 0 bases at V and 6 bases at J, with 11 bases between. CDR3 nucleotide sequence: TGTGCCTGGAGTGTAGCCGGGGGAGCTGAAGCTTTCTTT. This translates into CAWSVAGGAEAFF.

This clone appeared once. The chain employs TRBV27 and TRBJ2-1; weak D call: TRBD2 (7 bases). V was cut by 3 bases and J by 6 bases, with 21 bases left in between. Germline V CDR1 and CDR2: MNHEY, SMNVEV (reference sequence). The CDR3 consists of 17 residues. CDR3 in amino acids: CASSFDLASGTSNEQFF. The CDR3 region has the DNA TGTGCCAGCAGTTTTGACTTAGCGAGCGGGACATCCAATGAGCAGTTCTTC.

The rearrangement joins TRBV4-1 to TRBJ2-7; unclear D gene. The V end was cut by 0 bases, the J end by 4 bases, with 13 bases between. CDR1 is MGHRA, CDR2 YSYEKL, per germline. This CDR3 is 15 amino acids long. The CDR3 nucleotides read TGCGCCAGCAGCCAAGACCCCCGCGGACCTTACGAGCAGTACTTC. Protein sequence: CASSQDPRGPYEQYF.

The chain has TRBV7-9 and TRBJ2-2; perhaps TRBD2 as D (5 bases). Trimming pared 8 bases from V and 4 bases from J, leaving 17 bases between. This CDR3 spans 15 amino acids. CDR1 and CDR2 from the germline V gene are SEHNR and FQNEAQ (reference sequence). The CDR3 sequence: CASSLGLRGTGELFF. The CDR3 DNA reads TGTGCCAGCTCACTAGGGCTACGCGGCACCGGGGAGCTGTTTTTT.

The rearrangement links TRBV6-6 to TRBJ2-3; TRBD2 agrees at 7 bases. Trimming cost V 5 bases and J 7 bases; bases outside gene matches: 15. The germline CDR1 and CDR2 sequences are MNHNY and SVGAGI (reference sequence). The CDR3 is 16 residues long. In nucleotides, the CDR3 is TGTGCCAGCAGTCTAGGGAGGGGAAACATGCAAAATACGCAGTATTTT. The encoded protein is CASSLGRGNMQNTQYF.

This sequence joins TRBV27 and TRBJ1-2, with a weak D call TRBD1 (5 bases). This CDR3 region has 12 residues. Germline CDR1 and CDR2: MNHEY and SMNVEV (reference sequence). Trimming removed 6 bases from V and 3 bases from J, with 8 bases in between. The CDR3, as DNA: TGTGCCAGCAGCTCAGGGTACTATGGCTACACCTTC. The encoded protein is CASSSGYYGYTF.

In the case of this clone: Other DNA sequences from this sample encode an identical CDR3 as well. The J gene is TRBJ1-5, the V gene TRBV18; 8 nucleotides agree with TRBD1. CDR1 and CDR2 from the germline V gene are KGHSH and LQKENI. Unmatched junction bases numbered 2, after V lost 2 bases and J lost 5 bases. The CDR3 consists of 14 residues. The CDR3 bases are TGTGCCAGCTCACCAGGGACAGGAGATCAGCCCCAGCATTTT. It yields the protein CASSPGTGDQPQHF.

J is TRBJ2-5 and V is TRBV19; D is perhaps TRBD2 (6 bases). Germline-derived CDR1 and CDR2 are LNHDA and SQIVND (reference sequence). The CDR3 is made up of 13 amino acids. V lost 8 bases to trimming and J lost 4 bases, with 14 bases between them. CDR3 nucleotide sequence: TGTGCCAGTCGTAGGCTGGGGGGAGAGACCCAGTACTTC. Its protein is CASRRLGGETQYF. Full variable domain (outside the CDR3, taken from reference TRBV19 and TRBJ2-5): DGGITQSPKYLFRKEGQNVTLSCEQNLNHDAMYWYRQDPGQGLRLIYYSQIVNDFQKGDIAEGYSVSREKKESFPLTVTSAQKNPTAFYLCASRRLGGETQYFGPGTRLLVL.

The chain recombines TRBV7-9 with TRBJ2-2; D tentatively reads TRBD1 or TRBD2 (5 bases each). The V end lost 5 bases, the J end lost 6 bases, and 13 bases lay between the germline ends. CDR1 and CDR2 from the germline V gene are SEHNR and FQNEAQ (reference sequence). The CDR3 is made up of 14 amino acids. The DNA of the CDR3 is TGTGCCAGCAGCCAGGGACCTTCGGCCGGGGAGCTGTTTTTT. Its translation is CASSQGPSAGELFF.

The genes are TRBV5-5 and TRBJ2-7; 9 bases agree with TRBD1. Looked up from germline, CDR1 is SGHKS and CDR2 is YYEKEE (reference sequence). The CDR3 length is 14 residues. With 5 bases clipped from V and 3 bases from J, the junction kept 6 bases outside the gene matches. The CDR3 loop is CASREGQGFYEQYF. The CDR3 coding sequence is TGTGCCAGCAGGGAGGGACAGGGTTTCTACGAGCAGTACTTC. Full variable domain (outside the CDR3, taken from reference TRBV5-5 and TRBJ2-7): DAGVTQSPTHLIKTRGQQVTLRCSPISGHKSVSWYQQVLGQGPQFIFQYYEKEERGRGNFPDRFSARQFPNYSSELNVNALLLGDSALYLCASREGQGFYEQYFGPGTRLTVT.

The chain uses TRBV7-8 and TRBJ2-1; TRBD2 agrees at 7 bases. CDR3 length: 17 amino acids. Per the germline V gene, CDR1 is SGHVS and CDR2 is FQNEAQ. J gave up 3 bases and V 5 bases, and 13 bases lay outside the gene matches. The CDR3 bases are TGTGCCAGCAGCCATAGGCGGACTAGTATTGTCTACAATGAGCAGTTCTTC. Translating it yields CASSHRRTSIVYNEQFF.

The V and J genes are TRBV5-1 and TRBJ1-2, with TRBD1 matching 8 bases. CDR1 SGHRS and CDR2 YFSETQ come from the germline V gene. Trimming took 5 bases from V and 5 from J; bases not matched to a gene: 5. This CDR3 is 13 amino acids long. For the CDR3, the DNA is TGCGCCAGCAGTCTGGACAGGGAGTATGGCTACACCTTC. Translating it yields CASSLDREYGYTF.

The chain recombines TRBV18 with TRBJ2-1, with D possibly matching TRBD1 (6 bases). Trimming stripped 3 bases from V and 6 bases from J, with 12 bases between. There are 14 residues in the CDR3. The germline CDR1 and CDR2 sequences are KGHSH and LQKENI. CDR3 DNA sequence: TGTGCCAGCTCACCGCCGACAGGCGGCAATGAGCAGTTCTTC. It is translated as CASSPPTGGNEQFF.

This sequence joins TRBV9 and TRBJ1-1, with 8 bases aligning to TRBD1. CDR3 length equals 15 residues. V was pared by 4 bases and J by 5 bases, with 10 bases of the junction left unmatched. The germline V gene encodes CDR1 SGDLS and CDR2 YYNGEE. CDR3 in DNA: TGTGCCAGCAGCAAAACAGGGGGGCGAGGGACTGAAGCTTTCTTT. This gives the protein CASSKTGGRGTEAFF.

The genes are TRBV21-1 and TRBJ2-7. TRBV21-1 has pseudogene status. The CDR3 totals 16 residues. The CDR3 DNA is TGTGCCAGCAGCAACCCACCGGACCATAGAGGATGCGAGCAGTACTTC. Protein sequence: CASSNPPDHRGCEQYF.

The V call is TRBV7-6, the J call TRBJ2-5; 10 bases are a match to TRBD2. V gave up 5 bases and J gave up 4 bases; unmatched junction bases: 16. CDR1 and CDR2 (germline): SGHVS, FNYEAQ. There are 18 residues in the CDR3. The CDR3 protein is CASSPRGRASGSGETQYF. CDR3 nucleotides: TGTGCCAGCAGCCCCAGGGGTCGGGCTAGCGGGAGTGGAGAGACCCAGTACTTC.

In DNA form, the CDR3 reads TGTGCCAGCTCACCTCCCGGGACAGCGAACACTGAAGCTTTCTTT. Amino acid sequence: CASSPPGTANTEAFF. J is TRBJ1-1 and V is TRBV18; 7 bases are shared with TRBD1. The CDR3 sequence is 15 residues long. Germline-derived CDR1 and CDR2 are KGHSH and LQKENI. The ends lost 3 bases at V and 1 base at J; junction bases unmatched: 5.

In DNA form, the CDR3 reads TGTGCCATCAGTGACTCGACAGGATCTGGGGAGACCCAGTACTTC. Protein: CAISDSTGSGETQYF. The chain uses TRBV10-3 and TRBJ2-5; weak D call: TRBD1 (6 bases). V lost 3 bases and J lost 5, with 16 bases in between. This CDR3 contains 15 residues. From germline, CDR1 is ENHRY and CDR2 SYGVKD.

V usage is TRBV2 and J usage is TRBJ1-1; 10 bases are a match to TRBD1. CDR3 length equals 12 residues. V dropped 6 bases and J dropped 6; count of bases not matched to a gene: 1. The V gene's germline CDR1 is SNHLY and CDR2 FYNNEI. This CDR3 is CASRGTGAEAFF. CDR3 bases: TGTGCCAGCAGGGGGACAGGGGCTGAAGCTTTCTTT.

This clone is a singleton in its sample. This rearrangement joins TRBV7-2 to TRBJ1-5; D may be TRBD1 (5 bases). Trimming pared 5 bases from V and 7 bases from J, leaving 12 bases between. Germline V gene data show CDR1 as SGHTA and CDR2 as FQGNSA. The CDR3 extends over 13 amino acids. The CDR3 bases are TGTGCCAGCAGCCCATCTGGGGCACAGCCCCAGCATTTT. As protein: CASSPSGAQPQHF. Combining the CDR3 with reference TRBV7-2 and TRBJ1-5 gives the whole variable domain GAGVSQSPSNKVTEKGKDVELRCDPISGHTALYWYRQSLGQGLEFLIYFQGNSAPDKSGLPSDRFSAERTGGSVSTLTIQRTQQEDSAVYLCASSPSGAQPQHFGDGTRLSIL.

V is TRBV9 and J is TRBJ2-7; D is uncertain. The V gene lost 3 bases and the J gene lost 7 bases, with 20 bases spanning the gap. CDR1 is SGDLS, CDR2 YYNGEE, per germline. CDR3 length equals 15 residues. This CDR3 reads CASSAYTTCSSEQYF. The CDR3 DNA sequence: TGTGCCAGCAGCGCATACACCACCTGTAGCTCGGAGCAGTACTTC.

There are a few counts of this clone. CDR3 in amino acids: CASTDRDIQPQHF. In DNA form, the CDR3 reads TGTGCCAGCACCGACAGGGATATTCAGCCCCAGCATTTT. This chain joins TRBV6-6 and TRBJ1-5, with 7 bases lining up with TRBD1. This CDR3 spans 13 amino acids. CDR1 and CDR2 (germline): MNHNY, SVGAGI (reference sequence). V lost 7 bases to trimming and J lost 6 bases; unmatched junction nucleotides: 6.